This T cell receptor beta chain was recorded in a study of shared clonotypes between healthy human individuals (dated by TCRdb to 2019 to 2021). Looking at the study overall: A couple of women and a few men aged 18 to 49 years were included in the cohort. For each donor, CD4 naive and CD4 memory were each given three plates, CD8 naive was given two plates, and CD8 memory was given one plate. To estimate repertoire size and how much clonotype sharing occurs between individuals, the study deeply sequenced the blood TCR repertoires of several healthy adults. To increase sequencing depth and limit assay-specific biases, TCR repertoire library preparation and sequencing were carried out by different laboratories using diverse techniques. Per donor, leukapheresis produced somewhere between about 0.94 and 9 billion PBMCs. What the study reported, not specific to this receptor: Larger estimated clonotype richness was generally found for naive subsets than for memory subsets. Approximately 5% of naive CD4, around 3.6% of naive CD8, 2% to 2.5% of memory CD4, and approximately 0.39% of memory CD8 clonotypes were shared across several donors. Sampling was restricted to blood, and TCR repertoires in tissue are likely to differ from TCR repertoires in blood. Incomplete sequencing was indicated by rarefaction of sorted-subset datasets, despite the large sequencing depth. Pairwise subsampling led to the expectation that sequencing depth would affect the degree of clonotype sharing among donors. Because the study included only a small number of donors, the genetic and exposure-history diversity represented was limited. Compared with non-shared clonotypes, the clonotypes found in all four sorted-subset donors had higher generation probabilities.

Using the deep immunoSEQ assay, multiplex PCR amplified TCR CDR3 regions from genomic DNA. Extracted genomic DNA from each cell subset was spread evenly across all wells of several immunoSEQ 96-well plates, with each plate serving as a replicate. For sorted subsets, approximately 210 ng of genomic DNA, equivalent to 25,000 to 35,000 T cell genomes, went into each replicate PCR. The purified libraries were quantified using a Qubit 3.0 fluorometer, sized with a Bioanalyzer 2100, and then quantified again using the KAPA Library Quantification kit. Every immunoSEQ 96-well plate was sequenced on a dedicated single-read 150-cycle Illumina NextSeq 550 flow cell. The original methods were these. Because the immunoSEQ output included only junctional sequences and no quality scores, the filtering could not be the same as the filtering used for full-length reads. To assign V/J genes and CDR3, sequences were annotated against IMGT germline references using PyIR, a Python wrapper for IgBLAST v1.9. Any read was removed if the V/J assignment was weak (E-value above 1e-6), the CDR3 was missing, or the read contained stop codons, out-of-frame junctions, or ambiguous translated residues. A V3J clonotype was defined by an identical inferred V gene, J gene, and CDR3 amino acid sequence. The percentage overlap between two repertoires was calculated by dividing the number of shared unique clonotypes by the size of the smaller repertoire. RTK rarefaction, the Chao1 estimator, and Recon v2.1 estimates of unobserved clonotypes were used to assess repertoire richness. Generation probabilities for all TCRbeta clonotypes obtained by the gDNA method from four donors were computed using OLGA. The table comes from immuneACCESS by way of TCRdb, which keeps in-frame sequences with V and J called. Part of the clones is missing from these tables; in studies checked, under half for an unresolved V gene and the rest for unknown reasons. V and J calls and clone size come straight from that table; D and trimming were deduced from the DNA. The sample data list some 550,000 clones, and around 97% of these were observed just once. Of the sample, 0.057% falls within the top ten clones.

Points on this clone: The target of this receptor is not known. No much larger clonotype is one base removed from it; base qualities were not supplied.

Healthy HIV-negative adults with no recently reported acute infections or vaccinations were included as donors. All donors were Caucasian adults living in Nashville, Tennessee, USA. CD4+ T cells were enriched by magnetic negative selection, after which naive cells were positively selected on CD45RA and the negative fraction was taken as the memory subset. After blood collection by leukapheresis, PBMCs were isolated using Ficoll-Histopaque density gradient centrifugation and then cryopreserved in the vapor phase of liquid nitrogen. Purity and quantity of every magnetically sorted T cell population were checked by analytical flow cytometry. Each sorted fraction had its genomic DNA isolated and then quantified by UV absorbance on a Nanodrop 2000c. The CDR3 holds 15 amino acids from the cysteine to the phenylalanine. The only DNA kept is the CDR3, 45 bases in frame from the first base. V was cut back by 6 bases and J by 6 bases, leaving a gap of 21 bases between them. CDR1 MNHEY and CDR2 SMNVEV were looked up in the germline V gene (reference sequence).

The chain uses TRBV27 and TRBJ2-7, with the D segment identity uncertain. Material: naive CD4+ T cells sorted from blood. Explained via the paper, the cell subset or site label denotes: CD45RA+ positively selected. The clonotype originates from a woman aged 30 to 39 in good health. The DNA sequence is given as TGTGCCAGCAGCCCCGGGCTAGGTAGGACCGGCGAGCAGTACTTC. This codes for CASSPGLGRTGEQYF.